The T cell receptor (beta chain) described here comes from a study of CD8 T cells in Susac syndrome. Findings and caveats of the study: The study admitted that it had a relatively small number of individuals in its TCR sequencing and HLA analysis.

TCR beta sequences were obtained from blood CD8+ and CD4+ T cells. Negative isolation yielded CD8+ and CD4+ T cells; FACS enriched TEMRA cells. Trimming removed 5 bases from V and 8 bases from J; junction bases left unmatched: 6. The CDR3 contains 12 residues. Looked up from germline, CDR1 is SQVTM and CDR2 is ANQGSEA. Random hexamers served to reverse transcribe roughly 0.45 to 1 ug RNA. The immunoSEQ assay covered 54 Vbeta and 13 Jbeta segments for CDR3. TCRdb analysed the immunoSEQ multiplex PCR reads with MiXCR anew, one entry per CDR3 protein. Among some 190,000 distinct CDR3 sequences, almost 96% were seen once, and the ten largest hold approximately 0.1%. Concerning this clonotype: The antigen is undetermined.

The J gene is TRBJ1-2, the V gene TRBV29-1; 9 bases agree with TRBD1. This receptor was obtained from a human donor with multiple sclerosis. Sequenced material: CD4+ T cells from PBMCs. The CDR3 sequence: CSVSDRGRGYTF. CDR3 bases: TGCAGCGTTTCGGACAGGGGACGGGGCTACACCTTC.